Listed here are 23 T cell receptor beta chains from one sample, sequenced in a study of identical twins. In TCRdb, the 5' RACE reads were re-called with MiXCR into one record per CDR3 protein. This table holds under 900,000 distinct CDR3 sequences, over 15% found once. This same sample was also taken into another study, of T cells expressing NK-cell markers.

Sequenced sample: PBMCs. These receptors all come from a woman aged 18-29 years in good health.

The chain carries TRBV29-1 and TRBJ1-2; no definite D call. The CDR3 has 13 amino acids. Germline V gives CDR1 SQVTM, CDR2 ANQGSEA. The V gene lost 3 bases and the J gene lost 3 bases, with 11 bases spanning the gap. CDR3 in amino acids: CSVEGTWDYGYTF. The DNA of the CDR3 is TGCAGCGTTGAGGGTACATGGGACTATGGCTACACCTTC.

This clonotype has more than one count but fewer than ten. This sequence joins TRBV6-1 and TRBJ2-3; D may be TRBD2 (7 bases). In germline, CDR1 is MNHNS, CDR2 SASEGT. Trimming took 5 bases from V and 1 from J, leaving 13 bases between them. CDR3 length: 15 residues. CDR3 DNA sequence: TGTGCCAGCAGTCCCGGGGGGCAGGGCACAGATACGCAGTATTTT. It specifies CASSPGGQGTDTQYF.

This clonotype appeared a few times. V gene TRBV25-1 combines with J gene TRBJ2-5; no definite D call. Per the germline V gene, CDR1 is MGHDK and CDR2 is SYGVNS. Trimming cost V 0 bases and J 1 base, with 6 bases left between them. The CDR3 is made up of 14 amino acids. The CDR3 here is CASSEYDGQETQYF. DNA of the CDR3: TGTGCCAGCAGTGAATATGACGGCCAAGAGACCCAGTACTTC.

This clonotype was seen only a few times. The chain employs TRBV10-3 and TRBJ2-7; TRBD1 aligns across 9 bases. The CDR3 sequence is 16 residues long. Germline-derived CDR1 and CDR2 are ENHRY and SYGVKD. With V trimmed by 2 bases and J by 1 base, 6 bases remained unmatched. CDR3 region: CAISEGDRDRSYEQYF. CDR3 bases: TGTGCCATCAGTGAGGGGGACAGGGATAGGTCCTACGAGCAGTACTTC.

This clonotype was counted a single time. The rearrangement links TRBV11-2 to TRBJ2-1, with D perhaps matching TRBD2 (5 bases). Looked up from germline, CDR1 is SGHAT and CDR2 is FQNNGV. V was trimmed by 5 bases and J by 2 bases, leaving 10 bases between them. The CDR3 runs to 14 residues. The CDR3: CASSPDYTYNEQFF. CDR3 DNA sequence: TGTGCCAGCAGCCCCGACTATACCTACAATGAGCAGTTCTTC.

This clonotype has only a few counts. The rearrangement links TRBV5-1 to TRBJ2-1; 9 bases line up with TRBD1. This CDR3 has 15 residues. CDR1 and CDR2 from the germline V gene are SGHRS and YFSETQ. The CDR3: CASKAGTGYNNEQFF. CDR3 DNA: TGCGCTTCCAAAGCGGGGACAGGGTACAACAATGAGCAGTTCTTC.

The table lists this clonotype with a few counts. The rearrangement uses TRBV7-9 and TRBJ1-1, with unresolved D. Trimming stripped 5 bases from V and 1 base from J, with 11 bases between. CDR3 length: 14 amino acids. Germline V lookup: CDR1 SEHNR, CDR2 FQNEAQ (reference sequence). The CDR3 loop is CASSRINRNTEAFF. The CDR3 DNA sequence: TGTGCCAGCAGCCGAATAAACAGGAACACTGAAGCTTTCTTT.

J is TRBJ1-2 and V is TRBV29-1; no definite D call. CDR1 is SQVTM and CDR2 is ANQGSEA in the germline V gene. The CDR3 runs to 10 residues. V shed 0 bases and J shed 7 bases, with 3 bases lying between them. CDR3 in DNA: TGCAGCGTTGAAGATGGTGGCTACACCTTC. This codes for CSVEDGGYTF.

The chain links TRBV15 to TRBJ2-3; D is unresolved. V was shortened by 3 bases and J by 3 bases, with 10 bases between the two germline ends. Germline CDR1 and CDR2: LNHNV and YYDKDF (reference sequence). The CDR3 sequence is 14 residues long. This CDR3 reads CATSRRGPTDTQYF. The DNA of the CDR3 is TGTGCCACCAGCAGGCGAGGACCAACAGATACGCAGTATTTT. Using reference TRBV15 and TRBJ2-3 for the parts outside the CDR3, the full variable domain is DAMVIQNPRYQVTQFGKPVTLSCSQTLNHNVMYWYQQKSSQAPKLLFHYYDKDFNNEADTPDNFQSRRPNTSFCFLDIRSPGLGDTAMYLCATSRRGPTDTQYFGPGTRLTVL.

This clonotype showed up just a few times. The chain recombines TRBV20-1 with TRBJ2-7; TRBD2 matches 7 bases. Looked up from germline, CDR1 is DFQATT and CDR2 is SNEGSKA (reference sequence). The CDR3 runs to 14 residues. Trimming took 3 bases from V and 7 from J; bases not matched to a gene: 12. The DNA for the CDR3 is TGCAGTGCTAGGTTTCTTGGCGGGAGTAGTGAGCAGTACTTC. Translated: CSARFLGGSSEQYF.

The rearrangement uses TRBV20-1 and TRBJ2-2, with D possibly being TRBD2 (5 bases). The CDR3 length is 13 residues. V lost 8 bases to trimming and J lost 4 bases, with 14 bases between them. Germline assignment: CDR1 DFQATT and CDR2 SNEGSKA (reference sequence). As DNA, the CDR3 is TGCAGTATGGGCCCCCGGGGCACCGGGGAGCTGTTTTTT. It specifies CSMGPRGTGELFF.

V and J are TRBV4-2 and TRBJ2-3; 10 bases match TRBD2. CDR1 LGHNA and CDR2 YNFKEQ come from the germline V gene. V was clipped by 4 bases and J by 4 bases; unmatched bases: 17. The CDR3 covers 19 residues. The CDR3 DNA reads TGTGCCAGCAGCCCCCGGGGTCAGCGGGGGGGCCAAATTTCAGATACGCAGTATTTT. Translation gives CASSPRGQRGGQISDTQYF.

This clonotype was counted only a few times. V gene TRBV20-1 combines with J gene TRBJ1-1; D is ambiguous. The CDR3 is 12 residues long. The germline CDR1 and CDR2 sequences are DFQATT and SNEGSKA (reference sequence). V dropped 0 bases and J dropped 6 bases, with 8 bases sitting between them. The CDR3 loop is CSARDRRAEAFF. The CDR3, as DNA: TGCAGTGCTAGAGATCGGCGAGCTGAAGCTTTCTTT.

This clonotype has only a few counts. At one boundary the junction diverges from the germline segment, which might be a read error. The chain recombines TRBV3-1 with TRBJ2-6; D is possibly TRBD2 (7 bases). Germline CDR1 reads LGHDT; CDR2 reads YNNKEL (reference sequence). The CDR3 length is 13 residues. The CDR3 region has the DNA TGTGCCAGCAGCCAACGCGGGGGCAACGTCCTGACCTTC. Its translation is CASSQRGGNVLTF.

The rearrangement links TRBV7-2 to TRBJ2-3; D tentatively fits TRBD1 or TRBD2 (6 bases each). V was cut by 4 bases and J by 0 bases, with 14 bases left in between. Germline CDR1 and CDR2: SGHTA and FQGNSA. The CDR3 is made up of 16 amino acids. CDR3 region: CASSSIGGMSTDTQYF. Written as DNA, the CDR3 is TGTGCCAGCAGCTCCATAGGGGGGATGAGCACAGATACGCAGTATTTT.

V and J are TRBV12-3 or TRBV12-4 and TRBJ2-1; 9 nucleotides line up with TRBD2. V trimming: 6 bases; J trimming: 7 bases; junction bases outside the gene matches: 13. This CDR3 has 16 residues. The CDR3 protein is CASSNPFSGRGNEQFF. The CDR3, as DNA: TGTGCCAGCAGCAACCCGTTTAGCGGGAGAGGAAATGAGCAGTTCTTC.

The gene calls are TRBV7-2 and TRBJ2-3; 10 nucleotides line up with TRBD2. The trim removed 5 bases at V and 5 bases at J, leaving 13 bases unmatched. The CDR3 loop spans 17 amino acids. Germline V gene data show CDR1 as SGHTA and CDR2 as FQGNSA. CDR3 in amino acids: CASSPRPLAGAGDTQYF. As DNA, the CDR3 is TGTGCCAGCAGCCCACGTCCCCTAGCGGGAGCAGGAGATACGCAGTATTTT.

This clonotype was found a few times. The J gene is TRBJ2-7, the V gene TRBV6-1, with 9 bases identical to TRBD1. The germline CDR1 and CDR2 sequences are MNHNS and SASEGT. J gave up 9 bases and V 6 bases, and 9 bases lay outside the gene matches. This CDR3 has 13 amino acids. The CDR3 sequence: CASSSGTGFGQYF. CDR3 DNA sequence: TGTGCCAGCAGCTCCGGGACAGGGTTCGGGCAGTACTTC.

This clonotype was seen a handful of times. The CDR3: CASEKSPYAYNEQFF. CDR3 DNA sequence: TGTGCCAGTGAAAAATCACCCTACGCCTACAATGAGCAGTTCTTC. This rearrangement joins TRBV11-2 to TRBJ2-1; D not certain. V was pared by 9 bases and J by 2 bases, with 17 bases between. The CDR3 length is 15 residues. The germline V gene encodes CDR1 SGHAT and CDR2 FQNNGV. Combining the CDR3 with reference TRBV11-2 and TRBJ2-1 gives the whole variable domain EAGVAQSPRYKIIEKRQSVAFWCNPISGHATLYWYQQILGQGPKLLIQFQNNGVVDDSQLPKDRFSAERLKGVDSTLKIQPAKLEDSAVYLCASEKSPYAYNEQFFGPGTRLTVL.

CDR3 amino acids: CASSPTGTENSPLHF. The CDR3 DNA is TGTGCCAGCAGCCCTACCGGGACGGAGAATTCACCCCTCCACTTT. This chain uses TRBV7-8 with TRBJ1-6, with D maybe TRBD1 (5 bases). The CDR3 consists of 15 residues. Germline CDR1 is SGHVS and CDR2 is FQNEAQ. Trimming shortened V by 5 bases and J by 7 bases, and 15 bases separated the two germline ends.

This clonotype was seen a handful of times. V is TRBV7-9 and J is TRBJ1-4, with 7 bases that match TRBD1. The CDR3 consists of 14 residues. Unmatched junction bases numbered 5, after V lost 5 bases and J lost 5 bases. The germline V gene has CDR1 SEHNR and CDR2 FQNEAQ (reference sequence). CDR3 amino acids: CASSGGQENEKLFF. CDR3 nucleotides: TGTGCCAGCAGCGGAGGACAGGAGAATGAAAAACTGTTTTTT.

The chain couples TRBV7-9 to TRBJ2-6; 8 bases agree with TRBD1. The V and J ends lost 6 bases and 2 bases, in that order; junction bases with no gene match: 3. Per the germline V gene, CDR1 is SEHNR and CDR2 is FQNEAQ (reference sequence). The length of the CDR3 is 15 residues. For the CDR3, the DNA is TGTGCCAGCAGAACGGACAGGGCTGGGGCCAACGTCCTGACTTTC. Its protein is CASRTDRAGANVLTF.

For this clonotype: A much larger clone lies one base from this, so it may be a read error. The genes are TRBV6-4 and TRBJ2-3; D call uncertain. Germline CDR1 and CDR2: MRHNA and SNTAGT. The CDR3 is made up of 14 amino acids. The CDR3 is CASGEAPDQNSQYF. The DNA for the CDR3 is TGTGCCAGCGGTGAGGCCCCGGACCAAAATTCGCAGTATTTT.